This TCR beta chain derives from a study of long-term antiretroviral therapy in people with HIV. The study's findings and limits: Clones that had undergone expansion before ART prevailed in the repertoire throughout all time points.

Turning to this clone: Its specificity is unknown.

Germline loops: CDR1 LNHDA, CDR2 SQIVND (reference sequence). The CDR3 totals 15 residues. V lost 4 bases and J lost 1, with 10 bases in between. Clinicians in the United States treated all participants with HIV. Running of the v3.0 immunoSEQ assay took place at survey level. Here immunoSEQ multiplex PCR was the method, and the copy in TCRdb shows in-frame clones only, minus some. The top ten clones hold roughly 8% of a sample with about 21,000 clones, about four fifths of them seen once. The receptor's source is a man aged 18 to 35 with HIV. The chain has TRBV19 and TRBJ2-2, with TRBD2 as a possible D gene (5 bases). The sample here was unsorted PBMCs, taken 0.9 years after starting antiretroviral therapy. CDR3 sequence: CASSTPGRNTGELFF. DNA of the CDR3: TGTGCCAGTAGTACGCCGGGAAGGAACACCGGGGAGCTGTTTTTT.